The 30 T cell receptor beta chains below all came from one sample that was sequenced in a study of beta chain features in type 1 diabetes. These receptors' targets are unknown. The investigators reverse transcribed all of the isolated RNA, so they sequenced expressed TCRB transcripts. The method was immunoSEQ multiplex PCR; TCRdb's version includes in-frame clones alone and lacks a portion of them. There are 600,000 to 700,000 clones in the sample; over 10% occur only once, and more than 0.1% lies in the top ten. Points from the study as a whole: Type 1 diabetes patients showed a moderate but significant shortening of TCRB CDR3s in all four CD4+ subsets.

The sequencing sample was made of naive CD4+ T cells from blood. The receptors derive from a man younger than 45 with type 1 diabetes.

The rearrangement joins TRBV30 to TRBJ2-2; a weak D match, TRBD2 (5 bases). V lost 4 bases and J 3 bases, leaving 15 bases between the germline ends. CDR3 length equals 15 residues. CDR1 GTSNPN and CDR2 SVGIG come from the germline V gene (reference sequence). DNA for the CDR3: TGTGCCTGGACCCGCTCCGAGGGTGACACCGGGGAGCTGTTTTTT. This encodes CAWTRSEGDTGELFF.

V is TRBV7-2 and J is TRBJ1-5; D unclear. In germline, CDR1 is SGHTA, CDR2 FQGNSA. V was trimmed by 5 bases and J by 2 bases, leaving 7 bases between them. This CDR3 is 13 amino acids long. The CDR3 nucleotides are TGTGCCAGCAGCCCTCACGGCAATCAGCCCCAGCATTTT. Translated, it gives CASSPHGNQPQHF.

This clone was seen at least ten times. CDR3 coding DNA: TGTGCCAGCAGCAATTTCGGACGAGATTCGACCATATATTTT. This codes for CASSNFGRDSTIYF. The J gene is TRBJ1-3, the V gene TRBV13; D gene uncertain. The length of the CDR3 is 14 residues. Looked up from germline, CDR1 is PRHDT and CDR2 is FYEKMQ (reference sequence). Trimming cost V 5 bases and J 10 bases, with 18 bases left between them.

The sample holds a few counts of this clone. This chain connects TRBV6-5 to TRBJ1-2; the D is unclear. In germline, CDR1 is MNHEY, CDR2 SVGAGI. V lost 0 bases to trimming and J lost 2 bases, with 10 bases between them. This CDR3 region has 15 residues. As DNA, the CDR3 is TGTGCCAGCAGTTACTCGTCAGGAGCCAACTATGGCTACACCTTC. This codes for CASSYSSGANYGYTF.

There are a few counts of this clone. The genes are TRBV9 and TRBJ2-1, with D perhaps being TRBD1 or TRBD2 (6 bases each). The CDR3 is made up of 15 amino acids. The V end was cut by 4 bases, the J end by 10 bases, with 21 bases between. Germline lookup yields CDR1 SGDLS and CDR2 YYNGEE. CDR3 protein: CASSPRGHAEGEQFF. CDR3 nucleotide sequence: TGTGCCAGCAGCCCCCGGGGGCACGCCGAAGGGGAGCAGTTCTTC.

The V call is TRBV7-9, the J call TRBJ1-5, with D uncertain. CDR3 length equals 14 residues. Germline CDR1 reads SEHNR; CDR2 reads FQNEAQ (reference sequence). V lost 4 bases to trimming and J lost 5 bases, with 12 bases between them. CDR3 protein: CASSSSLGDQPQHF. The CDR3 nucleotides are TGTGCCAGCAGCTCCTCGCTGGGCGATCAGCCCCAGCATTTT.

The sample holds a few counts of this clone. The chain links TRBV9 to TRBJ2-2, with unresolved D. The CDR3 contains 14 residues. The V and J ends lost 0 bases and 3 bases respectively, with 6 bases between them. From germline, CDR1 is SGDLS and CDR2 YYNGEE. The CDR3 bases are TGTGCCAGCAGCGTAGATCTCTACACCGGGGAGCTGTTTTTT. Protein: CASSVDLYTGELFF.

The chain is built from TRBV7-3 and TRBJ2-2; D is unresolved. This CDR3 has 13 amino acids. Per the germline V gene, CDR1 is SGHTA and CDR2 is FQGTGA. Between the trimmed V and J ends, which lost 6 bases and 3 bases, there was a span of 8 bases. In nucleotides, the CDR3 is TGTGCCAGCAGGCGGTCGGACACCGGGGAGCTGTTTTTT. Translating gives CASRRSDTGELFF.

This chain uses TRBV2 with TRBJ2-5, with D perhaps TRBD1 or TRBD2 (6 bases each). The J call may be in error: the DNA end matches TRBJ2-7 better. This CDR3 is 15 amino acids long. Germline V lookup: CDR1 SNHLY, CDR2 FYNNEI. DNA of the CDR3: TGTGCCAGCAGTGAAAGGGGGGTGTTCCCCTACGAGCAGTACTTC. Encoded protein: CASSERGVFPYEQYF.

The chain joins TRBV5-1 to TRBJ2-2, with D possibly matching TRBD2 (6 bases). V shed 4 bases and J shed 2 bases, with 15 bases lying between them. The CDR3 runs to 16 residues. CDR1 SGHRS and CDR2 YFSETQ come from the germline V gene. CDR3 nucleotide sequence: TGCGCCAGCAGCCTCACCCTGCGGGATAACACCGGGGAGCTGTTTTTT. Amino acids: CASSLTLRDNTGELFF.

This chain links TRBV6-5 with TRBJ1-2, with 7 bases fitting TRBD1. This CDR3 comprises 14 residues. CDR1 is MNHEY, CDR2 SVGAGI, per germline. V lost 7 bases and J lost 10; bases outside the gene matches: 15. The CDR3 sequence is CASTERQGGTDYTF. CDR3 in DNA: TGTGCCAGCACCGAGAGACAGGGAGGGACGGACTACACCTTC.

This clone appeared a few times. CDR3 sequence reads: CASTPGLAGGAYF. CDR3 sequence (DNA): TGTGCCAGCACCCCGGGACTAGCGGGGGGTGCGTACTTC. The chain uses TRBV2 and TRBJ2-5; 15 positions match TRBD2. With 7 bases clipped from V and 13 bases from J, the junction kept 7 bases outside the gene matches. This CDR3 spans 13 amino acids. Germline V gene sequence: CDR1 SNHLY, CDR2 FYNNEI.

This clone came up a few times. V is TRBV6-1 and J is TRBJ2-7; D possibly matches TRBD1 or TRBD2 (5 bases each). Looked up from germline, CDR1 is MNHNS and CDR2 is SASEGT. The CDR3 length is 13 residues. The V end was cut by 5 bases, the J end by 7 bases, with 15 bases between. CDR3 nucleotide sequence: TGTGCCAGCAGTCGGGGCAGGGAATATGAGCAGTACTTC. This codes for CASSRGREYEQYF.

The table lists this clone with a few counts. V gene TRBV7-8 combines with J gene TRBJ2-1; no definite D call. Germline values: CDR1 SGHVS, CDR2 FQNEAQ. V shed 2 bases and J shed 6 bases, with 2 bases lying between them. The CDR3 consists of 11 residues. CDR3 residues: CASSLFNEQFF. DNA of the CDR3: TGTGCCAGCAGCTTATTCAATGAGCAGTTCTTC.

V usage is TRBV7-9 and J usage is TRBJ2-2, with 10 bases matching TRBD1. The CDR3 runs 16 residues. With V trimmed by 4 bases and J by 7 bases, 9 bases remained unmatched. Germline V gene data show CDR1 as SEHNR and CDR2 as FQNEAQ (reference sequence). CDR3 loop: CASSSKTGGIDGELFF. CDR3 in DNA: TGTGCCAGCAGCTCCAAGACAGGGGGCATCGACGGGGAGCTGTTTTTT.

The chain links TRBV4-3 to TRBJ1-3; D perhaps matches TRBD1 (6 bases). Between the trimmed V and J ends, which lost 0 bases and 7 bases, there was a span of 13 bases. CDR1 LGHNA and CDR2 YSLEER come from the germline V gene. This CDR3 region has 15 residues. The CDR3 spells CASSQDTGMFNTIYF. CDR3 nucleotide sequence: TGCGCCAGCAGCCAAGATACAGGGATGTTCAACACCATATATTTT.

This clone turned up a few times. This sequence joins TRBV9 and TRBJ2-3; 11 bases fit TRBD2. The germline V gene encodes CDR1 SGDLS and CDR2 YYNGEE. The CDR3 is 16 amino acids. After removal of 3 bases from V and 2 bases from J, the junction contained 5 bases not matched to a gene. The CDR3 sequence is CASSARLAGITDTQYF. The DNA for the CDR3 is TGTGCCAGCAGCGCAAGACTAGCGGGGATCACAGATACGCAGTATTTT.

The sample holds a few counts of this clone. The rearrangement joins TRBV6-5 to TRBJ2-7; either TRBD1 or TRBD2 may supply D (5 bases each). The CDR3 runs 13 residues. V gave up 6 bases and J gave up 7 bases, with 16 bases separating them. Germline CDR1 and CDR2: MNHEY and SVGAGI. In nucleotides, the CDR3 is TGTGCCAGCAGAACTGGGACGGGTCGGGAGCAGTACTTC. It encodes CASRTGTGREQYF.

J is TRBJ2-5 and V is TRBV5-6; TRBD1 matches at 9 bases. The junction had 9 bases not matched to a gene; V was cut back by 4 bases and J by 2 bases. There are 16 residues in the CDR3. Looked up from germline, CDR1 is SGHDT and CDR2 is YYEEEE. Here the CDR3 DNA reads TGTGCCAGCAGCGGAGCCGGGACAGGGCGGCAAGAGACCCAGTACTTC. Translating gives CASSGAGTGRQETQYF.

A few counts support this clone. V and J are TRBV7-9 and TRBJ2-7; a weak D match, TRBD1 (5 bases). V lost 7 bases, J lost 7 bases, and 23 bases lay in between. Germline CDR1 is SEHNR and CDR2 is FQNEAQ (reference sequence). The CDR3 covers 15 residues. In DNA, the CDR3 is TGTGCCAGCACCCCAGATGGGGCGTACTACGCGGAGCAGTACTTC. Its protein product is CASTPDGAYYAEQYF.

This clone was seen only a few times. The J gene is TRBJ2-2, the V gene TRBV29-1; 8 bases fit TRBD1. The CDR3 sequence is 14 residues long. Losses at the gene ends were 3 bases for V and 7 bases for J; bases not matched to a gene: 7. The germline gives CDR1 SQVTM, CDR2 ANQGSEA. CDR3 sequence: CSVDRGPPGGELFF. The CDR3 DNA reads TGCAGCGTTGACAGGGGGCCCCCGGGCGGGGAGCTGTTTTTT.

The gene calls are TRBV7-9 and TRBJ2-7; the match to TRBD1 covers 10 bases. Trimming cost V 5 bases and J 10 bases; bases outside gene matches: 17. This CDR3 spans 16 amino acids. Germline-derived CDR1 and CDR2 are SEHNR and FQNEAQ (reference sequence). CDR3 residues: CASSRTGTGVWLVQYF. The CDR3 coding sequence is TGTGCCAGCAGCCGGACCGGGACAGGGGTCTGGTTAGTTCAGTACTTC.

The chain employs TRBV15 and TRBJ1-1; 7 bases match TRBD1. CDR1 is LNHNV and CDR2 is YYDKDF in the germline V gene (reference sequence). CDR3 length: 15 residues. J was trimmed by 2 bases and V by 4 bases; bases with no gene match: 7. CDR3 sequence: CATSNEGAGNTEAFF. Here the CDR3 DNA reads TGTGCCACCAGCAATGAGGGGGCGGGAAACACTGAAGCTTTCTTT.

V and J are TRBV30 and TRBJ1-3, with D maybe TRBD1 (5 bases). This CDR3 has 15 amino acids. The V end was cut by 5 bases, the J end by 4 bases, with 18 bases between. Germline CDR1 is GTSNPN and CDR2 is SVGIG (reference sequence). The CDR3 DNA reads TGTGCCTGGCAACCGGGACCGGTCACCGGAAACACCATATATTTT. Protein product: CAWQPGPVTGNTIYF.

The chain employs TRBV5-1 and TRBJ2-5; perhaps D is TRBD1 or TRBD2 (5 bases each). Germline CDR1 SGHRS, CDR2 YFSETQ. V was cut by 3 bases and J by 1 base, with 10 bases left in between. The CDR3 totals 14 residues. The chain's CDR3 is CASSSIGAQETQYF. CDR3 sequence (DNA): TGCGCCAGCAGCTCGATCGGGGCCCAAGAGACCCAGTACTTC.

The V and J genes are TRBV7-6 and TRBJ2-5; D call uncertain. From germline, CDR1 is SGHVS and CDR2 FNYEAQ. Trimming removed 5 bases at V and 3 bases at J, with 10 bases between. The CDR3 is 13 amino acids. CDR3 in DNA: TGTGCCAGCAGCGCTACCGATGAAGAGACCCAGTACTTC. This sequence encodes CASSATDEETQYF.

The chain combines TRBV7-2 with TRBJ2-7; 9 nucleotides agree with TRBD2. The ends lost 6 bases at V and 2 bases at J; junction bases unmatched: 11. The CDR3 totals 16 residues. CDR1 SGHTA and CDR2 FQGNSA come from the germline V gene. The CDR3 loop is CASRLSPGTSTYEQYF. CDR3 DNA: TGTGCCAGCAGGCTTTCCCCCGGGACTAGCACCTACGAGCAGTACTTC.

The rearrangement joins TRBV7-2 to TRBJ2-5; D gene ambiguous. CDR3 length: 14 residues. V was clipped by 5 bases and J by 0 bases, with 10 bases between them. Per the germline V gene, CDR1 is SGHTA and CDR2 is FQGNSA. In nucleotides, the CDR3 is TGTGCCAGCAGCCGAACAGCGTACCAAGAGACCCAGTACTTC. This translates into CASSRTAYQETQYF.

For this clone: Other DNA sequences of this sample code for an identical CDR3. This chain connects TRBV18 to TRBJ2-5; 11 bases are shared with TRBD1. The V and J ends lost 5 bases and 5 bases, in that order; junction bases with no gene match: 4. Germline V gives CDR1 KGHSH, CDR2 LQKENI. The CDR3 is 14 residues long. The CDR3 loop is CASSRTGGEETQYF. CDR3 in DNA: TGTGCCAGCTCAAGGACAGGGGGCGAGGAGACCCAGTACTTC.

The chain carries TRBV9 and TRBJ1-1; no definite D call. CDR1 and CDR2 (germline): SGDLS, YYNGEE. CDR3 length: 13 amino acids. Trimming took off 3 bases at V and 7 bases at J, with 13 bases between the two ends. The CDR3 loop reads CASSGPPWGEAFF. DNA of the CDR3: TGTGCCAGCAGCGGGCCACCATGGGGTGAAGCTTTCTTT. Based on the CDR3 plus reference TRBV9 and TRBJ1-1, the full variable domain is DSGVTQTPKHLITATGQRVTLRCSPRSGDLSVYWYQQSLDQGLQFLIQYYNGEERAKGNILERFSAQQFPDLHSELNLSSLELGDSALYFCASSGPPWGEAFFGQGTRLTVV.